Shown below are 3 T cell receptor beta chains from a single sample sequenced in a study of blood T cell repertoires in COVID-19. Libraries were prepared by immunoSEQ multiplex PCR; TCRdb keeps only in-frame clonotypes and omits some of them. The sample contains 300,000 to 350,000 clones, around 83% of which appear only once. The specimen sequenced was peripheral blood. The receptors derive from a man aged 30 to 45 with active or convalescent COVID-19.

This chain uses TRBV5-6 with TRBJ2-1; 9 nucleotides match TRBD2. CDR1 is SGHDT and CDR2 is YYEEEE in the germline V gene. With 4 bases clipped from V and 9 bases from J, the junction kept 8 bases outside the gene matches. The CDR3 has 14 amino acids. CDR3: CASSPGAGGGEQFF. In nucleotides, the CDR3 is TGTGCCAGCAGCCCAGGAGCGGGAGGAGGTGAGCAGTTCTTC.

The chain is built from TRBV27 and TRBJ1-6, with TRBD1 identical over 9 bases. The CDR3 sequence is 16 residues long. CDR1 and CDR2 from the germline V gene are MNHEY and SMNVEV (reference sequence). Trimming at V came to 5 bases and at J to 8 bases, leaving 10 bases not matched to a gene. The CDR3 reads CASSHGQGIVDSPLHF. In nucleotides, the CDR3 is TGTGCCAGCAGTCATGGACAGGGGATAGTAGATTCACCCCTCCACTTT.

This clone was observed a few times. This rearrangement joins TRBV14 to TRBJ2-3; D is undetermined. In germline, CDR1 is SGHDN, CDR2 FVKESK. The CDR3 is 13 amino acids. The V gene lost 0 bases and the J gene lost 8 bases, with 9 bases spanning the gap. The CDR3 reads CASSQDLGSTQYF. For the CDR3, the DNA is TGTGCCAGCAGCCAAGATCTTGGCAGTACGCAGTATTTT.